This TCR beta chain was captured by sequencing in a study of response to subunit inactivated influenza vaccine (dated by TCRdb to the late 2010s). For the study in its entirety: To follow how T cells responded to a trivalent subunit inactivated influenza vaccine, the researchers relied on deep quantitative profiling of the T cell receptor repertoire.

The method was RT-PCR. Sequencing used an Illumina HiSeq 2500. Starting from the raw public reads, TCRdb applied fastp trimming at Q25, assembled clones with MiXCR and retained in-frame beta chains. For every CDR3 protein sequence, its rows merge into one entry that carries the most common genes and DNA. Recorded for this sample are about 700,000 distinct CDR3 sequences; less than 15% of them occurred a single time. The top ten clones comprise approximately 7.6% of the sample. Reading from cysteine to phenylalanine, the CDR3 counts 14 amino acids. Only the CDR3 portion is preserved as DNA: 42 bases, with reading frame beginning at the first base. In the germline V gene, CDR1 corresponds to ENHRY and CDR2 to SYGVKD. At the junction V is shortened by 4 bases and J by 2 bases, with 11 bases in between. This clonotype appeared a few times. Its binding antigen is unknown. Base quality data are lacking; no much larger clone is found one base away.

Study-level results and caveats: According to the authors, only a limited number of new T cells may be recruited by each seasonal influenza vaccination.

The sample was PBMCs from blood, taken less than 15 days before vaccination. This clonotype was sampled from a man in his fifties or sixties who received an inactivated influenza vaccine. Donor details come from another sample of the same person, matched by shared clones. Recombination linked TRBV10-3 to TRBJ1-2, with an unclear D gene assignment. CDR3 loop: CAISGVIRNYGYTF. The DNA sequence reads TGTGCCATCAGTGGGGTGATCAGGAACTATGGCTACACCTTC.